The rows below give T cell receptor beta chains drawn from one sample of a study of T cells in Graves' hyperthyroidism and ophthalmopathy. Each CDR3 protein is one row after TCRdb ran MiXCR on the multiplex PCR reads. The sample yields 400,000 or so distinct CDR3 sequences, around 15% seen once. Sample: blood. The receptors here all came from a man between 45 and 60 years old with Graves' ophthalmopathy. CDR3s include the opening cysteine and the closing phenylalanine or tryptophan. The D gene is left open where the match is weak. Not all rows give a size; the values are once, few, many and, for expanded clones, a class.

15	TRBV12-3/TRBV12-4	TRBD1	TRBJ1-1	-	TGTGCCAGCAGTTTGGGGGACAGGGGGAGGACTGAAGCTTTCTTT	CASSLGDRGRTEAFF
16	TRBV5-1	-	TRBJ2-3	few	TGCGCCAGCAGCTTGACACTAGTGGGGTCCACAGATACGCGGTATTTT	CASSLTLVGSTDTRYF
14	TRBV15	-	TRBJ2-3	-	TGTGCCACCAGCAGAGACCCAACAGGGAACACGCAGTATTTT	CATSRDPTGNTQYF
13	TRBV30	-	TRBJ1-5	many	TGTGCCTGGAACACAGATAGCAATCAGCCCCAGCATTTT	CAWNTDSNQPQHF
16	TRBV28	TRBD1	TRBJ2-2	many	TGTGCCAGCAGTCCCCCCGGGACAGGGAGACCCGGGGAGCTGTTTTTT	CASSPPGTGRPGELFF
19	TRBV9	TRBD2	TRBJ2-5	many	TGTGCCAGCAGCCCCGGGACTAGCGGGAGAACAGTTTGGGGAGAGACCCAGTACTTC	CASSPGTSGRTVWGETQYF
15	TRBV6-1	TRBD2	TRBJ2-5	many	TGTGCCAGCAGTACAAGACTAGCCGATCGGGAGACCCAGTACTTC	CASSTRLADRETQYF
10	TRBV20-1	-	TRBJ2-7	many	TGCAGTGGTGGATCCTACGAGCAGTACTTC	CSGGSYEQYF
17	TRBV9	TRBD2	TRBJ2-2	many	TGTGCCAGCAGCCGACTAGCGGGAGGACTGAACACCGGGGAGCTGTTTTTT	CASSRLAGGLNTGELFF
16	TRBV7-9	TRBD2	TRBJ2-7	-	TGTGCCAGCAGTATTGGGACTAGCGGGAGGACCTACGAGCAGTACTTC	CASSIGTSGRTYEQYF
17	TRBV6-5	-	TRBJ2-7	few	TGTGCCAGCAGTTATCACGGCGGTGCAGGGTCCTCCTACGAGCAGTACTTC	CASSYHGGAGSSYEQYF
15	TRBV5-1	TRBD1	TRBJ2-7	many	TGCGCCAGCAGCGCACAGGGGGAAGCTCTCTACGAGCAGTACTTC	CASSAQGEALYEQYF
13	TRBV19	-	TRBJ2-1	-	TGTGCCAGTAGTAGAACCCTGACAGGTGGTCAGTTCTTC	CASSRTLTGGQFF
14	TRBV2	-	TRBJ2-2	many	TGTGCCAGCAGTGTTGGCAGAAACACCGGGGAGCTGTTTTTT	CASSVGRNTGELFF
14	TRBV7-8	-	TRBJ2-3	many	TGTGCCAGCAGCTCGGGGCTCTACCCAGATACGCAGTATTTT	CASSSGLYPDTQYF
15	TRBV24-1	TRBD1	TRBJ1-1	many	TGTGCCACCAGTGAGGGGACAGGGGAAGTCACTGAAGCTTTCTTT	CATSEGTGEVTEAFF
14	TRBV11-3	-	TRBJ2-7	-	TGTGCCAGCAGTGAAGTTGGGATTACCTACGAGCAGTACTTC	CASSEVGITYEQYF
16	TRBV7-9	TRBD2	TRBJ2-1	many	TGTGCCAGCAGCTTAGGACTAGCGGGATTTTTGAATGAGCAGTTCTTC	CASSLGLAGFLNEQFF
14	TRBV20-1	-	TRBJ2-3	many	TGCAGTGCAACCCCCCGACCCTTCACAGATACGCAGTATTTT	CSATPRPFTDTQYF
13	TRBV2	-	TRBJ2-7	many	TGTGCCAGCAGGCAGGGCATTTCCTACGAGCAGTACTTC	CASRQGISYEQYF
17	TRBV5-1	TRBD2	TRBJ2-1	many	TGCGCCAGCAGCGCGGGACTAGCGGGAGGGCCTTCCACTGAGCAGTTCTTC	CASSAGLAGGPSTEQFF
14	TRBV2	TRBD1	TRBJ2-7	many	TGTGCCAGCAGTAAAGGGACAGGGAACTACGAGCAGTACTTC	CASSKGTGNYEQYF
14	TRBV12-3/TRBV12-4	-	TRBJ2-2	-	TGTGCCGGCAGTTTAGGGGGGAACACCGGGGAGCTGTTCTTT	CAGSLGGNTGELFF
12	TRBV29-1	-	TRBJ2-7	many	TGCAGCGTTGCTCCCGGAGCCTACGAGCAGTACTTC	CSVAPGAYEQYF